The T cell receptor (beta chain) described here comes from a study of quantifying T cell responses using KT2 cells. Looking at the study overall: cDNA was made from DNase-treated RNA using alpha and beta constant primers.

This clonotype appeared a few times. The cDNA 3' end received a ligated oligonucleotide with a UMI. First-round PCR used around 4 cycles and beta primers RC1.1 and RC1.2 covering TRBC1 and TRBC2. TCRdb reanalysed the UMI-ligation and nested PCR reads using MiXCR and keeps one entry per CDR3 protein. The sample lists tens of thousands of distinct CDR3 sequences; 9% to 15% were seen once. Germline V lookup: CDR1 SEHNR, CDR2 FQNEAQ (reference sequence). V was pared by 5 bases and J by 4 bases, with 8 bases of the junction left unmatched. The length of the CDR3 is 15 residues. The specimen sequenced was PBMCs spiked with cells of the T cell clone KT2. The clonotype comes from a human donor. The V call is TRBV7-9, the J call TRBJ2-5; 9 nucleotides match TRBD2. The CDR3 sequence is CASSGSGSLGETQYF. CDR3 DNA: TGTGCCAGCAGCGGTAGCGGGAGTCTTGGAGAGACCCAGTACTTC.